A single sample is the source of the 30 T cell receptor beta chains below, sequenced in a study of T-cell memory formation after mild COVID-19. MiXCR, run by TCRdb on the 5' RACE reads, gives a single entry per CDR3 protein. Of 190,000 or so distinct CDR3 sequences detected, about 20% appear once; the ten largest clones hold 20% to 25%. The sample comprised PBMCs or a T cell subset sorted from them (not recorded which). These receptors came from an adult woman who had mild COVID-19 (a few samples of this study predate the infection). Cell type and time point are not known.

This clonotype was counted only a few times. The chain is built from TRBV4-1 and TRBJ1-1; D is unresolved. CDR3 length equals 12 residues. The V end lost 10 bases, the J end lost 2 bases, and 11 bases lay between the germline ends. Germline V CDR1 and CDR2: MGHRA, YSYEKL. CDR3 in amino acids: CATGPINTEAFF. The CDR3 DNA reads TGCGCCACCGGTCCGATTAACACTGAAGCTTTCTTT.

The CDR3 sequence: CATSRGDRELGEQFF. The CDR3 nucleotides read TGTGCCACCAGCAGAGGGGACAGGGAGTTAGGTGAGCAGTTCTTC. The chain uses TRBV15 and TRBJ2-1; TRBD1 aligns across 9 bases. This CDR3 region has 15 residues. Trimming at V came to 1 base and at J to 9 bases, leaving 7 bases not matched to a gene. Germline CDR1 reads LNHNV; CDR2 reads YYDKDF (reference sequence).

This chain uses TRBV29-1 with TRBJ1-3; 7 bases are shared with TRBD1. The CDR3 covers 14 residues. Trimming cost V 5 bases and J 2 bases; bases outside gene matches: 6. Germline-derived CDR1 and CDR2 are SQVTM and ANQGSEA. The chain's CDR3 is CSVWTGSTGNTIYF. CDR3 in DNA: TGCAGCGTTTGGACAGGCTCGACTGGAAACACCATATATTTT.

This clonotype has more than one count but fewer than ten. The chain has TRBV6-1 and TRBJ2-5; D might be TRBD1 or TRBD2, each matching 6 bases. CDR1 and CDR2 from the germline V gene are MNHNS and SASEGT. There are 12 residues in the CDR3. Trimming cost V 8 bases and J 3 bases, with 10 bases left between them. As DNA, the CDR3 is TGTGCCAGCGAGGGGGGAGAAGAGACCCAGTACTTC. The encoded protein is CASEGGEETQYF.

This chain connects TRBV7-2 to TRBJ2-7, with D tentatively TRBD2 (5 bases). CDR1 is SGHTA and CDR2 is FQGNSA in the germline V gene. The CDR3 totals 15 residues. V shed 3 bases and J shed 3 bases, with 15 bases lying between them. The DNA for the CDR3 is TGTGCCAGCAGCTTCGGCCCCGGAGGAGACTACGAGCAGTACTTC. Amino acid sequence: CASSFGPGGDYEQYF.

This clonotype appeared a few times. This sequence joins TRBV13 and TRBJ2-5; no definite D call. With 3 bases removed from V and 4 bases from J, the gap between germline ends came to 12 bases. The germline V gene encodes CDR1 PRHDT and CDR2 FYEKMQ (reference sequence). The CDR3 has 14 residues. The CDR3 DNA sequence: TGTGCCAGCAGCTTGGCTACTGCGCGAGAGACCCAGTACTTC. Encoded protein: CASSLATARETQYF. The whole variable domain, filled in from reference TRBV13 and TRBJ2-5, reads AAGVIQSPRHLIKEKRETATLKCYPIPRHDTVYWYQQGPGQDPQFLISFYEKMQSDKGSIPDRFSAQQFSDYHSELNMSSLELGDSALYFCASSLATARETQYFGPGTRLLVL.

The CDR3 here is CASSQYWGTEAFF. The CDR3, as DNA: TGTGCCAGCAGCCAATACTGGGGCACTGAAGCTTTCTTT. The chain uses TRBV12-3 or TRBV12-4 and TRBJ1-1; no definite D call. V was trimmed by 6 bases and J by 4 bases, leaving 12 bases between them. The length of the CDR3 is 13 residues.

Here the CDR3 reads CASPHDRGGSPLHF. The CDR3 coding sequence is TGTGCCAGTCCCCACGACAGGGGTGGTTCACCCCTCCACTTT. The chain joins TRBV7-9 to TRBJ1-6, with 8 bases lining up with TRBD1. Trimming cost V 9 bases and J 9 bases; bases outside gene matches: 10. CDR1 is SEHNR and CDR2 is FQNEAQ in the germline V gene (reference sequence). There are 14 residues in the CDR3.

V and J are TRBV2 and TRBJ2-7; tentatively, D is TRBD1 or TRBD2 (5 bases each). The CDR3 consists of 14 residues. V gave up 4 bases and J gave up 6 bases, with 16 bases separating them. Germline values: CDR1 SNHLY, CDR2 FYNNEI. This chain's CDR3 is CASSVGDARGEQYF. CDR3 bases: TGTGCCAGCAGTGTCGGGGACGCGAGGGGCGAGCAGTACTTC. The full variable domain, in which reference TRBV2 and TRBJ2-7 provide the parts outside the CDR3, is EPEVTQTPSHQVTQMGQEVILRCVPISNHLYFYWYRQILGQKVEFLVSFYNNEISEKSEIFDDQFSVERPDGSNFTLKIRSTKLEDSAMYFCASSVGDARGEQYFGPGTRLTVT.

This chain links TRBV13 with TRBJ2-1; weak D call: TRBD1 (5 bases). Germline V gene data show CDR1 as PRHDT and CDR2 as FYEKMQ (reference sequence). The CDR3 is made up of 16 amino acids. Trimming pared 4 bases from V and 2 bases from J, leaving 15 bases between. In DNA, the CDR3 is TGTGCCAGCAGCTCGTCGGCAGGGATACCCTACAATGAGCAGTTCTTC. Translated, it gives CASSSSAGIPYNEQFF.

This clonotype occurred a few times. V is TRBV14 and J is TRBJ1-1; D call uncertain. Germline V gene data show CDR1 as SGHDN and CDR2 as FVKESK. Trimming took off 4 bases at V and 0 bases at J, with 9 bases between the two ends. The length of the CDR3 is 14 residues. This chain's CDR3 is CASSPPAMNTEAFF. The DNA of the CDR3 is TGTGCCAGCAGCCCCCCGGCTATGAACACTGAAGCTTTCTTT.

The CDR3 DNA reads as TGCGCCAGCAGCCAAGTTTATGGGGACTCCTACGAGCAGTACTTC. It encodes CASSQVYGDSYEQYF. V gene TRBV4-1 combines with J gene TRBJ2-7; no clear D. The ends were cut back, 1 base at V and 0 bases at J, with 10 bases in the middle. This CDR3 has 15 amino acids. In germline, CDR1 is MGHRA, CDR2 YSYEKL.

This chain links TRBV24-1 with TRBJ2-7, with 9 bases fitting TRBD2. The CDR3 is 15 residues long. Germline assignment: CDR1 KGHDR and CDR2 SFDVKD. Trimming at V came to 3 bases and at J to 1 base, leaving 3 bases not matched to a gene. For the CDR3, the DNA is TGTGCCACCAGTGATCCTCTAGCGGGATCCTACGAGCAGTACTTC. This gives the protein CATSDPLAGSYEQYF.

A few counts support this clonotype. The CDR3 coding sequence is TGCAGCGTTGAAAGCCCGGGCAGCGACGAGCAGTACTTC. Protein product: CSVESPGSDEQYF. The V and J genes are TRBV29-1 and TRBJ2-7; D call uncertain. Trimming took off 2 bases at V and 5 bases at J, with 13 bases between the two ends. The CDR3 loop spans 13 amino acids. Germline values: CDR1 SQVTM, CDR2 ANQGSEA.

This clonotype was observed at least ten times. The genes are TRBV4-2 and TRBJ2-5; a weak D match, TRBD1 (6 bases). Trimming shortened V by 1 base and J by 5 bases, and 14 bases separated the two germline ends. Germline assignment: CDR1 LGHNA and CDR2 YNFKEQ. This CDR3 region has 15 residues. The CDR3 region is CASSQAGQGPETQYF. CDR3 sequence (DNA): TGTGCCAGCAGCCAAGCGGGGCAGGGGCCCGAGACCCAGTACTTC.

The table lists this clonotype with a few counts. This chain links TRBV11-2 with TRBJ2-1, with 14 positions matching TRBD2. The CDR3 totals 16 residues. V shed 6 bases, J shed 9 bases, and the junction held 10 bases outside the gene matches. The V gene's germline CDR1 is SGHAT and CDR2 FQNNGV. This CDR3 reads CASRGLAGVEYGEQFF. As DNA, the CDR3 is TGTGCCAGCAGGGGACTAGCGGGAGTAGAATATGGTGAGCAGTTCTTC.

This clonotype appeared once. V gene TRBV24-1 combines with J gene TRBJ2-5; 9 bases are a match to TRBD2. CDR3 length: 15 residues. The germline CDR1 and CDR2 sequences are KGHDR and SFDVKD. V gave up 1 base and J gave up 3 bases; unmatched junction bases: 2. CDR3 protein: CATSDLLAGEETQYF. CDR3 nucleotides: TGTGCCACCAGTGATTTATTAGCGGGAGAAGAGACCCAGTACTTC.

Notes on this clonotype: Being one base from a much bigger clone, this may be a read error. The chain recombines TRBV4-2 with TRBJ2-1; D remains ambiguous. V gave up 1 base and J gave up 3 bases, with 13 bases separating them. The V gene's germline CDR1 is LGHNA and CDR2 YNFKEQ. The CDR3 length is 16 residues. CDR3 coding DNA: TGTGCCAGCAGCCAAGTTCACTCCCAGAGCTACAATGAGCAGTTCTTC. It translates to CASSQVHSQSYNEQFF.

This rearrangement joins TRBV27 to TRBJ2-1; a possible D gene is TRBD1 (5 bases). Trimming removed 6 bases at V and 0 bases at J, with 15 bases between. CDR1 and CDR2 (germline): MNHEY, SMNVEV (reference sequence). The CDR3 is 16 amino acids. The CDR3 protein is CASRPQVLSSYNEQFF. For the CDR3, the DNA is TGTGCCAGCAGACCACAGGTTCTTAGCTCCTACAATGAGCAGTTCTTC.

This clonotype was seen a few times. This chain joins TRBV6-5 and TRBJ2-2; 9 bases agree with TRBD1. Germline CDR1 MNHEY, CDR2 SVGAGI. The CDR3 has 14 amino acids. After removal of 6 bases from V and 3 bases from J, the junction contained 2 bases not matched to a gene. CDR3 sequence reads: CASRGQGDTGELFF. The CDR3, as DNA: TGTGCCAGCAGGGGACAGGGCGACACCGGGGAGCTGTTTTTT.

The chain has TRBV7-6 and TRBJ2-3; TRBD2 might be the D (7 bases). Germline V gene lookup returns CDR1 SGHVS and CDR2 FNYEAQ. The CDR3 has 17 amino acids. Trimming removed 4 bases at V and 3 bases at J, with 20 bases between. The CDR3 region has the DNA TGTGCCAGCAGCTACCACCTGGGCGGGGGCTCGACAGATACGCAGTATTTT. Translating it yields CASSYHLGGGSTDTQYF.

V is TRBV7-9 and J is TRBJ2-1, with no clear D. Germline values: CDR1 SEHNR, CDR2 FQNEAQ (reference sequence). The ends were cut back, 0 bases at V and 4 bases at J, with 16 bases in the middle. The CDR3 extends over 17 amino acids. The CDR3 protein is CASSLASTEGEYNEQFF. CDR3 bases: TGTGCCAGCAGCTTAGCCTCGACCGAAGGCGAATACAATGAGCAGTTCTTC. The full variable domain, its missing parts supplied by reference TRBV7-9 and TRBJ2-1, is DTGVSQNPRHKITKRGQNVTFRCDPISEHNRLYWYRQTLGQGPEFLTYFQNEAQLEKSRLLSDRFSAERPKGSFSTLEIQRTEQGDSAMYLCASSLASTEGEYNEQFFGPGTRLTVL.

This chain joins TRBV20-1 and TRBJ1-4; perhaps TRBD1 as D (6 bases). Germline V gene lookup returns CDR1 DFQATT and CDR2 SNEGSKA (reference sequence). V was clipped by 0 bases and J by 1 base, with 12 bases between them. CDR3 length: 16 residues. The CDR3 DNA sequence: TGCAGTGCTAGAGATGGAGGGGGTGGAACTAATGAAAAACTGTTTTTT. This sequence encodes CSARDGGGGTNEKLFF.

This clonotype was counted a few times. The rearrangement joins TRBV12-3 or TRBV12-4 to TRBJ2-4; tentatively, D is TRBD1 (6 bases). Trimming removed 7 bases at V and 0 bases at J, with 16 bases between. The CDR3 loop spans 16 amino acids. CDR3 region: CASNNLDSLAKNIQYF. The CDR3 DNA follows: TGTGCCAGCAATAACCTGGACAGTCTAGCCAAAAACATTCAGTACTTC.

Ten or more counts support this clonotype. Written as DNA, the CDR3 is TGCAGTGCTAGGGGGCCTAGCGGGAGCTCGAATGAGCAGTTCTTC. It yields the protein CSARGPSGSSNEQFF. This chain joins TRBV20-1 and TRBJ2-1; 10 nucleotides agree with TRBD2. V lost 3 bases to trimming and J lost 7 bases; unmatched junction nucleotides: 9. The CDR3 has 15 amino acids. Germline CDR1 and CDR2: DFQATT and SNEGSKA (reference sequence).

There are a few counts of this clonotype. The chain has TRBV5-1 and TRBJ1-1; perhaps TRBD1 as D (5 bases). The CDR3 has 14 residues. V was cut by 0 bases and J by 5 bases, with 11 bases left in between. Per germline, CDR1 SGHRS and CDR2 YFSETQ. The CDR3 loop is CASSLEWRGTEAFF. For the CDR3, the DNA is TGCGCCAGCAGCTTGGAGTGGCGGGGGACTGAAGCTTTCTTT.

This clonotype was found a few times. J is TRBJ2-1 and V is TRBV7-2; perhaps TRBD2 as D (6 bases). V was shortened by 1 base and J by 2 bases, with 9 bases between the two germline ends. Germline values: CDR1 SGHTA, CDR2 FQGNSA. The CDR3 length is 15 residues. The CDR3 region is CASSLVRGPYNEQFF. DNA for the CDR3: TGTGCCAGCAGCTTAGTGCGGGGTCCCTACAATGAGCAGTTCTTC.

A remark on this clonotype: Because the CDR3 is missing its conserved closing phenylalanine or tryptophan, this is likely a read error. It is unclear where the CDR3 begins or ends on the DNA, so no DNA is shown, and the CDR3 is as TCRdb lists it. The chain joins TRBV7-2 to TRBJ1-2. Ends included, the CDR3 has 8 residues. From germline, CDR1 is SGHTA and CDR2 FQGNSA. The CDR3 region is CASNKVNS.

The table lists this clonotype with a few counts. The chain has TRBV7-9 and TRBJ1-2; TRBD1 is a possible D gene (6 bases). The CDR3 spans 14 residues. With 5 bases removed from V and 6 bases from J, the gap between germline ends came to 16 bases. Per the germline V gene, CDR1 is SEHNR and CDR2 is FQNEAQ (reference sequence). For the CDR3, the DNA is TGTGCCAGCAGCCCGCCTCCCCCAGGGGATGGCTACACCTTC. Translation gives CASSPPPPGDGYTF.

This clonotype has more than one count but fewer than ten. The V and J genes are TRBV7-9 and TRBJ1-4, with 7 nucleotides matching TRBD1. This CDR3 comprises 18 residues. Looked up from germline, CDR1 is SEHNR and CDR2 is FQNEAQ (reference sequence). Unmatched junction bases numbered 12, after V lost 5 bases and J lost 0 bases. The CDR3 sequence: CASSPRGTDYATNEKLFF. The CDR3, as DNA: TGTGCCAGCAGCCCTAGGGGGACAGACTATGCAACTAATGAAAAACTGTTTTTT.